Listed below are T cell receptor beta chains from one sample, sequenced in a study of blood T cells in healthy people across ages. TCRdb ran MiXCR on the 5' RACE reads and lists one entry per CDR3 protein. The table includes hundreds of thousands of distinct CDR3 sequences, less than 60% detected once. Sequencing was done on a sample of blood. All receptors derive from a man older than 75 in good health. CDR3s include the opening cysteine and the closing phenylalanine or tryptophan. Fields, in order: J gene, clone size, V gene, CDR3 protein. A clone size is listed for some rows: how often the clone was seen (once, few, many), or a class if it is expanded.

j_gene: TRBJ2-5
abundance: once
v_gene: TRBV12-3/TRBV12-4
CDR3aa: CASSSYRGREETQYF

j_gene: TRBJ2-1
abundance: NA
v_gene: TRBV20-1
CDR3aa: CSASPLLGSEDEQFF

j_gene: TRBJ1-4
abundance: few
v_gene: TRBV2
CDR3aa: CASCREADEKLFF

j_gene: TRBJ2-1
abundance: NA
v_gene: TRBV10-3
CDR3aa: CTIRETGTEDEQFF

j_gene: TRBJ2-1
abundance: few
v_gene: TRBV2
CDR3aa: CASSEALGVNEQFF

j_gene: TRBJ1-1
abundance: NA
v_gene: TRBV4-2
CDR3aa: CASSQGALKNTEAFF

j_gene: TRBJ2-3
abundance: NA
v_gene: TRBV4-3
CDR3aa: CASSQGLQGALPDTQYF

j_gene: TRBJ2-7
abundance: few
v_gene: TRBV29-1
CDR3aa: CSVREYEQYF

j_gene: TRBJ2-1
abundance: NA
v_gene: TRBV7-6
CDR3aa: CASSKRDRGSTGIYNEQFF

j_gene: TRBJ2-5
abundance: few
v_gene: TRBV7-9
CDR3aa: CASSLSRRQETQYF

j_gene: TRBJ2-1
abundance: NA
v_gene: TRBV5-1
CDR3aa: CASSLQIHNEQFF

j_gene: TRBJ2-7
abundance: few
v_gene: TRBV9
CDR3aa: CASSVGYSGSYEQYF

j_gene: TRBJ2-3
abundance: NA
v_gene: TRBV12-3/TRBV12-4
CDR3aa: CASSFGDRGEDTQYF

j_gene: TRBJ2-1
abundance: NA
v_gene: TRBV5-1
CDR3aa: CASSLTSGAYYEQFF

j_gene: TRBJ2-1
abundance: NA
v_gene: TRBV24-1
CDR3aa: CATSAGQVNNEQFF

j_gene: TRBJ2-7
abundance: NA
v_gene: TRBV10-3
CDR3aa: CAIRSDRGAQYF

j_gene: TRBJ2-7
abundance: few
v_gene: TRBV28
CDR3aa: CASSPPSMGGPYTQFGNEQYF

j_gene: NA
abundance: NA
v_gene: TRBV7-2
CDR3aa: CASSLAGRGFYEQYF

j_gene: TRBJ2-1
abundance: NA
v_gene: TRBV5-1
CDR3aa: CASSPVGRGGGDEQFF

j_gene: TRBJ2-4
abundance: NA
v_gene: TRBV20-1
CDR3aa: CSARRGRGLAKNIQYF

j_gene: TRBJ2-7
abundance: NA
v_gene: TRBV7-7
CDR3aa: CASSLSAGADEQYF

j_gene: TRBJ2-5
abundance: NA
v_gene: TRBV12-3/TRBV12-4
CDR3aa: CASRKDRGRETQYF

j_gene: TRBJ1-6
abundance: few
v_gene: TRBV7-2
CDR3aa: CASSLIPENSPLHF

j_gene: TRBJ2-1
abundance: NA
v_gene: TRBV7-2
CDR3aa: CASSLGLGGHNEQFF

j_gene: TRBJ2-1
abundance: NA
v_gene: TRBV20-1
CDR3aa: CSATAVQAPRNEQFF

j_gene: TRBJ2-7
abundance: NA
v_gene: TRBV20-1
CDR3aa: CSATGRAGVYEQYF

j_gene: TRBJ2-6
abundance: NA
v_gene: TRBV5-4
CDR3aa: CATQGNGANVLTF